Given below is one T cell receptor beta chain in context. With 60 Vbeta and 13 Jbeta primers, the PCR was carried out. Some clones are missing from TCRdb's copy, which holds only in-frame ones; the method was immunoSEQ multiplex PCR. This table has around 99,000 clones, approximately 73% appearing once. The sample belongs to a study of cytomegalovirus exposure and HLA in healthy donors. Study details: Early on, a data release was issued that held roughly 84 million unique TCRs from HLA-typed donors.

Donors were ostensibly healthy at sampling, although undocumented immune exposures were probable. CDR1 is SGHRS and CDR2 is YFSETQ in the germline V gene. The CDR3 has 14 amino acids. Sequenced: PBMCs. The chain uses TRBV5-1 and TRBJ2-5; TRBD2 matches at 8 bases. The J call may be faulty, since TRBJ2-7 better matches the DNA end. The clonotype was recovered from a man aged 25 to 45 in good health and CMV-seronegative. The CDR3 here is CASSSGGPPYEQYF. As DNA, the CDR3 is TGCGCCAGCAGCTCGGGGGGGCCCCCCTACGAGCAGTACTTC.